These 22 T cell receptor beta chains were all obtained from the same sample, sequenced in a study of blood T cells in healthy people across ages. A second PCR, run for about 7 to 11 cycles, used a sample-barcoded 5' primer plus a J-beta primer mix. TCRdb passed the 5' RACE reads through MiXCR, listing each CDR3 protein once. Altogether 1.5 million to 2 million distinct CDR3 sequences are present, around 42% being singletons, with the ten largest covering approximately 22%. Material: blood. These receptor sequences come from a human donor in good health.

This clonotype occurred a few times. The chain is built from TRBV7-2 and TRBJ2-3; TRBD2 matches at 12 bases. Per germline, CDR1 SGHTA and CDR2 FQGNSA. Germline trimming cut 5 bases from V and 2 bases from J; bases unmatched to any gene: 5. CDR3 length: 16 residues. CDR3 DNA: TGTGCCAGCAGCCCCGCTAGCGGGGGGGACACAGATACGCAGTATTTT. This translates into CASSPASGGDTDTQYF.

This chain uses TRBV4-3 with TRBJ2-5; tentative D call: TRBD1 (5 bases). CDR3 length equals 14 residues. Trimming left V 1 base short and J 11 bases short, with 17 bases between. Germline CDR1 reads LGHNA; CDR2 reads YSLEER. CDR3 nucleotides: TGCGCCAGCAGCCAAGGGACATCTACCTACGTGCAGTACTTC. The encoded protein is CASSQGTSTYVQYF.

This clonotype was counted between two and nine times. The chain combines TRBV18 with TRBJ2-4; possible D gene TRBD1, 5 bases. This CDR3 spans 16 amino acids. Germline CDR1 and CDR2: KGHSH and LQKENI. Trimming shortened V by 1 base and J by 0 bases, and 10 bases separated the two germline ends. CDR3 residues: CASSPLQVLAKNIQYF. DNA of the CDR3: TGTGCCAGCTCACCACTACAGGTCCTAGCCAAAAACATTCAGTACTTC.

V and J are TRBV29-1 and TRBJ2-5; tentative D call: TRBD2 (5 bases). CDR3 length: 12 residues. Trimming took off 7 bases at V and 3 bases at J, with 12 bases between the two ends. CDR1 SQVTM and CDR2 ANQGSEA come from the germline V gene. CDR3 coding DNA: TGCAGCGCTGGACTCGCCGAAGAGACCCAGTACTTC. Translating it yields CSAGLAEETQYF.

The chain couples TRBV20-1 to TRBJ2-1; perhaps TRBD2 as D (5 bases). This CDR3 region has 16 residues. Germline V gene lookup returns CDR1 DFQATT and CDR2 SNEGSKA (reference sequence). V lost 5 bases to trimming and J lost 1 base, with 18 bases between them. Here the CDR3 reads CSALSSNGDSYNEQFF. As DNA, the CDR3 is TGCAGTGCTCTCTCCTCGAACGGGGATTCCTACAATGAGCAGTTCTTC.

In this sample, this clonotype turned up many times. This chain uses TRBV5-1 with TRBJ1-1, with D unclear. V was cut by 1 base and J by 2 bases, with 18 bases left in between. The CDR3 runs to 17 residues. Looked up from germline, CDR1 is SGHRS and CDR2 is YFSETQ. CDR3 residues: CASSLNPKNARNTEAFF. For the CDR3, the DNA is TGCGCCAGCAGCTTGAATCCGAAGAACGCCCGAAACACTGAAGCTTTCTTT.

The rearrangement joins TRBV4-3 to TRBJ2-1; 12 bases match TRBD2. V lost 2 bases and J lost 8; bases outside the gene matches: 4. Germline CDR1 LGHNA, CDR2 YSLEER. The CDR3 is 15 amino acids. CDR3 protein: CASSQLAGGPDEQFF. DNA for the CDR3: TGCGCCAGCAGCCAACTAGCGGGGGGGCCGGATGAGCAGTTCTTC.

The table lists this clonotype with a few counts. V is TRBV20-1 and J is TRBJ2-5; 11 nucleotides match TRBD2. Germline V lookup: CDR1 DFQATT, CDR2 SNEGSKA (reference sequence). The length of the CDR3 is 13 residues. V shed 6 bases and J 0 bases; nucleotides not matched to a gene: 0. CDR3 DNA: TGCAGTGCGGGACTAGCGGACCAAGAGACCCAGTACTTC. Amino acid sequence: CSAGLADQETQYF.

This chain links TRBV10-3 with TRBJ2-7; no firm D call. V lost 4 bases and J lost 1, with 8 bases in between. Germline V CDR1 and CDR2: ENHRY, SYGVKD. The CDR3 covers 13 residues. The CDR3: CAISVGRSYEQYF. CDR3 sequence (DNA): TGTGCCATCAGTGTGGGCAGATCCTACGAGCAGTACTTC.

This clonotype was seen a handful of times. The rearrangement links TRBV29-1 to TRBJ2-3; D not resolved. The germline V and J ends were trimmed by 3 bases and 3 bases, with 13 bases remaining between them. The CDR3 loop spans 14 amino acids. The germline V gene has CDR1 SQVTM and CDR2 ANQGSEA. CDR3 nucleotide sequence: TGCAGCGTTGAGGCCCTACTACGGACAGATACGCAGTATTTT. The encoded protein is CSVEALLRTDTQYF.

The chain combines TRBV7-3 with TRBJ1-1; possible D gene TRBD1, 5 bases. The germline CDR1 and CDR2 sequences are SGHTA and FQGTGA. This CDR3 region has 13 residues. The V end lost 0 bases, the J end lost 6 bases, and 8 bases lay between the germline ends. The CDR3 nucleotides are TGTGCCAGCAGCTTAACGATGGGGGCTGAAGCTTTCTTT. Translated, it gives CASSLTMGAEAFF.

Details on this clonotype: A read error may account for a junction end that differs from germline. The V call is TRBV10-3, the J call TRBJ2-4; 7 nucleotides agree with TRBD2. Near its end, the DNA agrees better with TRBJ2-7, so the J call may be wrong. The CDR3 has 14 amino acids. Germline V gene sequence: CDR1 ENHRY, CDR2 SYGVKD. This chain's CDR3 is CATSKQGEGYEQYF. CDR3 DNA sequence: TGTGCCACCAGTAAACAAGGGGAGGGATACGAGCAGTACTTC.

Concerning this clonotype: The germline gene is not matched at one end of the junction; a read error may be the cause. The genes are TRBV29-1 and TRBJ2-7, with a weak D call TRBD1 (5 bases). The CDR3 loop spans 10 amino acids. Germline V lookup: CDR1 SQVTM, CDR2 ANQGSEA. In nucleotides, the CDR3 is TGTGGGGCCGGGTCCTACGAGCAGTACTTC. Translating gives CGAGSYEQYF.

The chain joins TRBV15 to TRBJ1-1; no clear D. The V and J ends lost 0 bases and 2 bases respectively, with 10 bases between them. This CDR3 comprises 15 residues. Per the germline V gene, CDR1 is LNHNV and CDR2 is YYDKDF (reference sequence). The CDR3 sequence: CATSRDPGGNTEAFF. As DNA, the CDR3 is TGTGCCACCAGCAGAGATCCAGGAGGTAACACTGAAGCTTTCTTT.

This clonotype was seen more than once but under ten times. The chain has TRBV20-1 and TRBJ2-1; D is ambiguous. This CDR3 region has 14 residues. Trimming shortened V by 6 bases and J by 5 bases, and 17 bases separated the two germline ends. The germline gives CDR1 DFQATT, CDR2 SNEGSKA (reference sequence). CDR3 sequence (DNA): TGCAGTGCCATCCCCGGCCACCTTAACAATGAGCAGTTCTTC. It codes for CSAIPGHLNNEQFF.

This clonotype has a handful of counts. The V call is TRBV5-1, the J call TRBJ2-1; perhaps D is TRBD1 or TRBD2 (5 bases each). CDR1 is SGHRS, CDR2 YFSETQ, per germline. The CDR3 has 14 amino acids. The V and J ends lost 6 bases and 12 bases respectively, with 22 bases between them. The CDR3 sequence is CASTSGGAGTSQFF. The CDR3 DNA reads TGCGCCAGCACCTCAGGTGGGGCCGGGACGTCGCAGTTCTTC.

This chain uses TRBV20-1 with TRBJ2-1; a weak D match, TRBD2 (7 bases). The CDR3 has 14 amino acids. Germline loops: CDR1 DFQATT, CDR2 SNEGSKA (reference sequence). Trimming took off 0 bases at V and 15 bases at J, with 21 bases between the two ends. The CDR3 DNA sequence: TGCAGTGCTAGAGATGTCCGCGGGGGCCCTGGAGCGTTCTTC. Translating gives CSARDVRGGPGAFF.

This clonotype was counted ten times or more. The rearrangement uses TRBV4-2 and TRBJ2-5; D is possibly TRBD1 or TRBD2 (6 bases each). The germline V gene encodes CDR1 LGHNA and CDR2 YNFKEQ. The CDR3 is 15 amino acids. V dropped 0 bases and J dropped 4 bases, with 12 bases sitting between them. The CDR3 reads CASSQDRGRGETQYF. For the CDR3, the DNA is TGTGCCAGCAGCCAAGATCGGGGGCGTGGAGAGACCCAGTACTTC.

This clonotype was seen a few times. J is TRBJ2-1 and V is TRBV7-2; 7 bases are a match to TRBD2. The CDR3 has 15 amino acids. V was clipped by 2 bases and J by 3 bases; unmatched bases: 4. CDR1 SGHTA and CDR2 FQGNSA come from the germline V gene. As DNA, the CDR3 is TGTGCCAGCAGCTTAACCCGGGGGGACTACAATGAGCAGTTCTTC. Translating it yields CASSLTRGDYNEQFF. Full variable domain (remainder filled in from reference TRBV7-2 and TRBJ2-1): GAGVSQSPSNKVTEKGKDVELRCDPISGHTALYWYRQSLGQGLEFLIYFQGNSAPDKSGLPSDRFSAERTGGSVSTLTIQRTQQEDSAVYLCASSLTRGDYNEQFFGPGTRLTVL.

The sample holds a few counts of this clonotype. The CDR3 loop is CASSLRTSGNTQYF. The DNA for the CDR3 is TGTGCCAGCAGCTTACGAACTAGCGGAAATACGCAGTATTTT. The rearrangement links TRBV7-2 to TRBJ2-3, with TRBD2 matching 8 bases. Germline V gene data show CDR1 as SGHTA and CDR2 as FQGNSA. The CDR3 is 14 amino acids. The trim removed 2 bases at V and 7 bases at J, leaving 5 bases unmatched.

The rearrangement joins TRBV28 to TRBJ2-5; TRBD2 agrees at 7 bases. Germline CDR1 reads MDHEN; CDR2 reads SYDVKM. CDR3 length equals 20 residues. The trim removed 3 bases at V and 5 bases at J, leaving 24 bases unmatched. CDR3 amino acids: CASSLVLSSGQALLRETQYF. The CDR3 nucleotides are TGTGCCAGCAGTTTGGTCCTAAGTAGCGGGCAGGCATTATTGCGGGAGACCCAGTACTTC.

V gene TRBV18 combines with J gene TRBJ2-7; 7 nucleotides line up with TRBD2. The germline gives CDR1 KGHSH, CDR2 LQKENI. This CDR3 contains 14 residues. The V segment lost 3 bases and the J segment 4 bases; nucleotides outside the gene matches: 6. The CDR3 here is CASSPYWGGYEQYF. Here the CDR3 DNA reads TGTGCCAGCTCACCTTATTGGGGAGGGTACGAGCAGTACTTC.